Reported below is one T cell receptor beta chain. Deletions cut 4 bases from V and 6 bases from J, with 15 bases between. The CDR3 consists of 13 residues. CDR1 SQVTM and CDR2 ANQGSEA come from the germline V gene. It was with random hexamers that about 0.45 to 1 ug RNA was reverse transcribed. Amplification of the TCR beta CDR3 was carried out by immunoSEQ multiplex PCR, which spanned a total of 54 Vbeta and 13 Jbeta segments. TCRdb re-analysed the immunoSEQ multiplex PCR reads in MiXCR, keeping a single row per CDR3 protein. The sample lists more than 150,000 distinct CDR3 sequences; around 95% were seen once. The sample originates from a study of CD8 T cells in Susac syndrome. The individuals used as controls were healthy donors who had been matched for both age and sex. The CD8+ and CD4+ T cells were negatively isolated, with the TEMRA cells enriched by FACS.

Sequencing used CD4+ T cells from PBMCs. The sequence came from a human donor in good health. The V call is TRBV29-1, the J call TRBJ1-2; maybe TRBD1 (5 bases). The CDR3 DNA reads TGCAGCGTTGTTGAGGGGATTGGGGATGGCTACACCTTC. Translated, it gives CSVVEGIGDGYTF. The whole variable domain, remainder taken from reference TRBV29-1 and TRBJ1-2, is SAVISQKPSRDICQRGTSLTIQCQVDSQVTMMFWYRQQPGQSLTLIATANQGSEATYESGFVIDKFPISRPNLTFSTLTVSNMSPEDSSIYLCSVVEGIGDGYTFGSGTRLTVV.